What follows are 30 T cell receptor beta chains derived from one specimen sequenced in a study of T cell clonotyping in hematopoietic cell transplantation (dated by TCRdb to the early 2020s). The library came from the immunoSEQ multiplex PCR assay. Not all clones reach the TCRdb copy of this immuneACCESS table, which keeps in-frame sequences only. Checked studies attribute under half of the gap to unresolved V genes and leave the rest unexplained. The sample profile shows 9,000 to 13,000 clones; 77% of them were found once. 8.5% to 9% of the sample comes from the top ten. The intended sense of this specimen's time point label: 30 days after allo-HCT. The sample consisted of PBMCs, taken 30 days after allogeneic stem cell transplant. All receptors derive from a female patient between 40 and 55 years old who had an allogeneic stem cell transplant from a related donor, so T cells may come from the graft donor. Some clones in this sample may be carry-over from other donors' samples.

The V and J genes are TRBV7-2 and TRBJ2-2; D possibly corresponds to TRBD1 (5 bases). The CDR3 sequence is 13 residues long. The germline V gene has CDR1 SGHTA and CDR2 FQGNSA. V shed 5 bases and J shed 4 bases, with 8 bases lying between them. As DNA, the CDR3 is TGTGCCAGCAGCCCGACAGCCACCGGGGAGCTGTTTTTT. It encodes CASSPTATGELFF.

The V gene is TRBV28, the J gene TRBJ2-1; 8 positions agree with TRBD1. Germline CDR1 is MDHEN and CDR2 is SYDVKM. Trimming cost V 5 bases and J 10 bases; bases outside gene matches: 13. This CDR3 has 15 residues. The chain's CDR3 is CASSPPPGTGSEQFF. The CDR3, as DNA: TGTGCCAGCAGTCCACCTCCCGGGACAGGTTCAGAGCAGTTCTTC.

The chain couples TRBV7-2 to TRBJ2-5, with TRBD2 identical over 11 bases. V lost 5 bases, J lost 1 base, and 9 bases stayed unmatched. The CDR3 loop spans 17 amino acids. CDR1 and CDR2 (germline): SGHTA, FQGNSA. The CDR3 DNA follows: TGTGCCAGCAGCCTACAAGGGACTAGCGGTTCCCAAGAGACCCAGTACTTC. Protein: CASSLQGTSGSQETQYF.

This chain joins TRBV5-1 and TRBJ2-7; 9 bases agree with TRBD1. This CDR3 has 16 residues. The trim removed 4 bases at V and 3 bases at J, leaving 11 bases unmatched. Germline V CDR1 and CDR2: SGHRS, YFSETQ. Written as DNA, the CDR3 is TGCGCCAGCAGCCCACCGCCGGGACAGGGAAACTACGAGCAGTACTTC. It yields the protein CASSPPPGQGNYEQYF.

The rearrangement links TRBV19 to TRBJ1-1, with D uncertain. The CDR3 loop spans 15 amino acids. Trimming took 5 bases from V and 2 from J, leaving 15 bases between them. Per germline, CDR1 LNHDA and CDR2 SQIVND (reference sequence). The CDR3 nucleotides are TGTGCCAGTAGTGTCCTCGACAAAACCAACACTGAAGCTTTCTTT. Protein product: CASSVLDKTNTEAFF.

This clone was seen more than once but under ten times. The chain uses TRBV19 and TRBJ1-2, with D perhaps TRBD1 (5 bases). The germline V and J ends were trimmed by 10 bases and 8 bases, with 14 bases remaining between them. CDR3 size: 11 residues. Germline-derived CDR1 and CDR2 are LNHDA and SQIVND (reference sequence). The CDR3: CATGGYQGYTF. The DNA of the CDR3 is TGTGCCACGGGGGGTTACCAGGGCTACACCTTC.

The chain is built from TRBV29-1 and TRBJ2-1; 11 bases fit TRBD1. This CDR3 comprises 13 residues. Germline V lookup: CDR1 SQVTM, CDR2 ANQGSEA. Losses at the gene ends were 5 bases for V and 5 bases for J; bases not matched to a gene: 2. The CDR3 nucleotides are TGCAGCGTTCGGGACAGGGGGGACAATGAGCAGTTCTTC. It is translated as CSVRDRGDNEQFF.

V gene TRBV27 combines with J gene TRBJ1-6; D is uncertain. V lost 8 bases and J 7 bases, leaving 12 bases between the germline ends. The CDR3 totals 13 residues. CDR1 and CDR2 (germline): MNHEY, SMNVEV (reference sequence). DNA for the CDR3: TGTGCCAGCCGCCTGGGCACCAATTCACCCCTCCACTTT. Translating gives CASRLGTNSPLHF.

This rearrangement joins TRBV7-9 to TRBJ2-5; D may be TRBD1 (8 bases). The germline gives CDR1 SEHNR, CDR2 FQNEAQ (reference sequence). CDR3 length: 15 amino acids. With 5 bases removed from V and 5 bases from J, the gap between germline ends came to 18 bases. The CDR3 reads CASSPQTGGGETQYF. DNA of the CDR3: TGTGCCAGCAGCCCTCAAACAGGGGGAGGGGAGACCCAGTACTTC. Using reference TRBV7-9 and TRBJ2-5 for the parts outside the CDR3, the full variable domain is DTGVSQNPRHKITKRGQNVTFRCDPISEHNRLYWYRQTLGQGPEFLTYFQNEAQLEKSRLLSDRFSAERPKGSFSTLEIQRTEQGDSAMYLCASSPQTGGGETQYFGPGTRLLVL.

The chain combines TRBV14 with TRBJ2-7; 8 bases fit TRBD1. This CDR3 has 15 amino acids. J lost 4 bases, V lost 6 bases, and 11 bases had no gene match. CDR1 is SGHDN, CDR2 FVKESK, per germline. The CDR3 DNA reads as TGTGCCAGCAGTTACGGTGGACAGGGTTCATACGAGCAGTACTTC. It yields the protein CASSYGGQGSYEQYF.

The J gene is TRBJ1-4, the V gene TRBV27; D might be TRBD1 (6 bases). CDR3 size: 13 residues. Trimming took 10 bases from V and 8 from J, leaving 17 bases between them. Germline CDR1 and CDR2: MNHEY and SMNVEV (reference sequence). The CDR3 sequence is CATSGEGDEKLFF. The CDR3 coding sequence is TGTGCCACTTCGGGGGAGGGGGACGAAAAACTGTTTTTT.

This clone was observed a handful of times. This rearrangement joins TRBV19 to TRBJ1-1; TRBD1 is a possible D gene (5 bases). Trimming took off 0 bases at V and 4 bases at J, with 12 bases between the two ends. Germline V lookup: CDR1 LNHDA, CDR2 SQIVND (reference sequence). The CDR3 covers 15 residues. The CDR3, as DNA: TGTGCCAGTAGTATAGATGGGTCTGGGGGCACTGAAGCTTTCTTT. This encodes CASSIDGSGGTEAFF.

This clone appeared a single time. The chain has TRBV7-9 and TRBJ1-2; 9 nucleotides match TRBD1. V was pared by 5 bases and J by 3 bases, with 4 bases of the junction left unmatched. Germline V gene lookup returns CDR1 SEHNR and CDR2 FQNEAQ (reference sequence). The CDR3 sequence is 14 residues long. Here the CDR3 reads CASSLRQGDYGYTF. The DNA for the CDR3 is TGTGCCAGCAGCCTTAGACAGGGGGACTATGGCTACACCTTC.

The genes are TRBV5-1 and TRBJ2-5; D remains ambiguous. This CDR3 region has 9 residues. CDR1 is SGHRS and CDR2 is YFSETQ in the germline V gene. V was clipped by 5 bases and J by 4 bases, with 0 bases between them. This CDR3 reads CASRETQYF. In DNA, the CDR3 is TGCGCCAGCAGAGAGACCCAGTACTTC.

The chain links TRBV19 to TRBJ2-7, with D possibly matching TRBD1 (5 bases). Trimming removed 3 bases at V and 6 bases at J, with 24 bases between. The CDR3 has 17 residues. Germline V gene sequence: CDR1 LNHDA, CDR2 SQIVND (reference sequence). CDR3 region: CASSMPPTVGVLGEQYF. The CDR3 DNA reads as TGTGCCAGTAGTATGCCCCCGACAGTAGGTGTTTTAGGCGAGCAGTACTTC.

In its sample, this clone was seen once. The chain uses TRBV10-1 and TRBJ1-1; 9 bases map to TRBD1. Germline V CDR1 and CDR2: WNHNN, SYGVQD (reference sequence). The length of the CDR3 is 14 residues. V was clipped by 6 bases and J by 1 base; unmatched bases: 3. The CDR3: CASRGQGGNTEAFF. The CDR3 nucleotides read TGCGCCAGCAGGGGACAGGGCGGGAACACTGAAGCTTTCTTT.

The rearrangement joins TRBV27 to TRBJ2-3; D perhaps matches TRBD1 (7 bases). V lost 5 bases to trimming and J lost 5 bases, with 20 bases between them. This CDR3 has 16 residues. The germline V gene encodes CDR1 MNHEY and CDR2 SMNVEV (reference sequence). CDR3 residues: CASSLAPGGGGDTQYF. CDR3 in DNA: TGTGCCAGCAGTCTAGCCCCAGGGGGAGGAGGAGATACGCAGTATTTT.

The chain couples TRBV7-2 to TRBJ2-1; no clear D gene. Germline CDR1 reads SGHTA; CDR2 reads FQGNSA. This CDR3 region has 13 residues. V lost 5 bases and J 9 bases, leaving 14 bases between the germline ends. DNA of the CDR3: TGTGCCAGCAGCCCAACCCCTGTTGCTGAGCAGTTCTTC. This encodes CASSPTPVAEQFF.

This clone was picked up a small number of times. The chain couples TRBV5-4 to TRBJ2-7; TRBD2 matches at 9 bases. CDR1 SGHNT and CDR2 YYREEE come from the germline V gene (reference sequence). The CDR3 covers 15 residues. V lost 4 bases to trimming and J lost 2 bases; unmatched junction nucleotides: 7. The CDR3 nucleotides read TGTGCCAGCAGCACCCGGGCGGGAGGGCCCTACGAGCAGTACTTC. It translates to CASSTRAGGPYEQYF.

This clone was seen more than once but under ten times. This chain joins TRBV29-1 and TRBJ2-1; TRBD1 might be the D (6 bases). V was cut by 0 bases and J by 4 bases, with 16 bases left in between. The CDR3 contains 16 residues. Germline CDR1 and CDR2: SQVTM and ANQGSEA. The CDR3: CSVEDPGVSAYNEQFF. The CDR3 DNA is TGCAGCGTTGAAGATCCAGGGGTAAGCGCATACAATGAGCAGTTCTTC.

The V and J genes are TRBV19 and TRBJ1-5; 9 nucleotides line up with TRBD1. CDR3 length: 12 residues. Germline V CDR1 and CDR2: LNHDA, SQIVND (reference sequence). J gave up 8 bases and V 8 bases, and 4 bases lay outside the gene matches. CDR3 loop: CASGDRGEPQHF. CDR3 DNA: TGTGCCAGTGGTGACAGGGGGGAGCCCCAGCATTTT. Using reference TRBV19 and TRBJ1-5 for the parts outside the CDR3, the full variable domain is DGGITQSPKYLFRKEGQNVTLSCEQNLNHDAMYWYRQDPGQGLRLIYYSQIVNDFQKGDIAEGYSVSREKKESFPLTVTSAQKNPTAFYLCASGDRGEPQHFGDGTRLSIL.

With regard to this clone: The junction departs from germline at one end; a sequencing error may be responsible. The CDR3 DNA follows: TGTGCCAGCAGCTCCAACAATGAGCAGTTCTTC. It specifies CASSSNNEQFF. The rearrangement links TRBV7-8 to TRBJ2-1, with no clear D. CDR1 SGHVS and CDR2 FQNEAQ come from the germline V gene. The CDR3 sequence is 11 residues long.

The chain combines TRBV14 with TRBJ2-1; 13 nucleotides match TRBD2. Trimming removed 4 bases from V and 13 bases from J; junction bases left unmatched: 10. This CDR3 has 15 amino acids. In germline, CDR1 is SGHDN, CDR2 FVKESK. CDR3 sequence (DNA): TGTGCCAGCAGCCCATTTGAACTAGCGGGAGGGAGTCAGTTCTTC. It codes for CASSPFELAGGSQFF. Full variable domain (remainder filled in from reference TRBV14 and TRBJ2-1): EAGVTQFPSHSVIEKGQTVTLRCDPISGHDNLYWYRRVMGKEIKFLLHFVKESKQDESGMPNNRFLAERTGGTYSTLKVQPAELEDSGVYFCASSPFELAGGSQFFGPGTRLTVL.

The chain recombines TRBV7-9 with TRBJ1-1; 10 positions agree with TRBD1. There are 12 residues in the CDR3. The V gene's germline CDR1 is SEHNR and CDR2 FQNEAQ (reference sequence). With 5 bases clipped from V and 8 bases from J, the junction kept 2 bases outside the gene matches. The CDR3 region has the DNA TGTGCCAGCAGCCGGACAGGGGGAGAAGCTTTCTTT. As protein: CASSRTGGEAFF.

This clone occurred once. The V call is TRBV6-1, the J call TRBJ2-7; D not certain. V was trimmed by 7 bases and J by 0 bases, leaving 13 bases between them. The CDR3 is made up of 14 amino acids. Germline assignment: CDR1 MNHNS and CDR2 SASEGT. The CDR3 is CASIVQDRSYEQYF. The CDR3 DNA reads as TGTGCCAGCATCGTGCAGGACCGCTCCTACGAGCAGTACTTC.

The chain employs TRBV6-5 and TRBJ1-1, with 9 bases aligning to TRBD1. Germline V gives CDR1 MNHEY, CDR2 SVGAGI. The junction had 10 bases not matched to a gene; V was cut back by 7 bases and J by 7 bases. The CDR3 spans 14 residues. CDR3: CASMLTGGWSEAFF. CDR3 coding DNA: TGTGCCAGCATGCTAACAGGGGGCTGGAGTGAAGCTTTCTTT.

The rearrangement links TRBV19 to TRBJ1-5; the D is unclear. Germline loops: CDR1 LNHDA, CDR2 SQIVND (reference sequence). V lost 3 bases and J lost 11, with 11 bases in between. This CDR3 has 12 residues. The CDR3 loop reads CASSISLGAQHF. The DNA for the CDR3 is TGTGCCAGTAGTATTAGTTTAGGAGCCCAGCATTTT.

The CDR3 region has the DNA TGCAGCGTTCTACCGGGACAGGGGACCACCGGGGAGCTGTTTTTT. It specifies CSVLPGQGTTGELFF. V and J are TRBV29-1 and TRBJ2-2, with 10 positions matching TRBD1. Losses at the gene ends were 5 bases for V and 4 bases for J; bases not matched to a gene: 7. The CDR3 has 15 residues. Per the germline V gene, CDR1 is SQVTM and CDR2 is ANQGSEA.

The V and J genes are TRBV4-2 and TRBJ2-5, with TRBD2 matching 9 bases. Germline CDR1 reads LGHNA; CDR2 reads YNFKEQ. The length of the CDR3 is 16 residues. V shed 0 bases, J shed 6 bases, and the junction held 8 bases outside the gene matches. CDR3 sequence: CASSQEREGGMKTQYF. CDR3 DNA sequence: TGTGCCAGCAGCCAAGAGCGGGAGGGTGGTATGAAGACCCAGTACTTC.

The V and J genes are TRBV12-5 and TRBJ2-1, with 9 bases lining up with TRBD2. Germline CDR1 is LGHNT and CDR2 is FRNRAP. V trimming: 5 bases; J trimming: 8 bases; junction bases outside the gene matches: 7. CDR3 length: 14 amino acids. CDR3 in DNA: TGTGCTAGTGGTCTTAGCGGGAGCGGGGATGAGCAGTTCTTC. Protein product: CASGLSGSGDEQFF.